The 29 T cell receptor beta chains reported below all come from one sample, sequenced in a study of cytomegalovirus exposure and HLA in healthy donors. It was with 60 Vbeta and 13 Jbeta primers that the PCR ran. Only in-frame clones appear in the TCRdb table, and some are missing; sequencing was by immunoSEQ multiplex PCR. This table holds approximately 150,000 clones, 70% to 85% found once. Specimen: PBMCs. The receptor set was obtained from a woman aged 55-69 years in good health and CMV-seropositive.

V usage is TRBV6-6 and J usage is TRBJ2-2, with 7 bases aligning to TRBD1. Germline V gene sequence: CDR1 MNHNY, CDR2 SVGAGI (reference sequence). Trimming removed 10 bases from V and 7 bases from J; junction bases left unmatched: 12. The CDR3 is made up of 14 amino acids. The chain's CDR3 is CAIAETGIDGELFF. The CDR3 DNA reads TGTGCCATCGCTGAGACAGGGATTGACGGGGAGCTGTTTTTT.

The genes are TRBV28 and TRBJ1-5, with D possibly matching TRBD1 (6 bases). This CDR3 spans 13 amino acids. The V and J ends lost 6 bases and 6 bases respectively, with 12 bases between them. Germline lookup yields CDR1 MDHEN and CDR2 SYDVKM. DNA for the CDR3: TGTGCCAGCAGCACAGGGTCGTTTCAGCCCCAGCATTTT. Encoded protein: CASSTGSFQPQHF.

This clone is a singleton in its sample. The genes are TRBV7-2 and TRBJ2-7, with 7 bases matching TRBD1. The CDR3 totals 14 residues. V was pared by 2 bases and J by 5 bases, with 6 bases of the junction left unmatched. The germline V gene has CDR1 SGHTA and CDR2 FQGNSA. CDR3 sequence (DNA): TGTGCCAGCAGCTTAACCGGGACAGCACACGAGCAGTACTTC. This sequence encodes CASSLTGTAHEQYF. The variable domain in full, with the rest retrieved from reference TRBV7-2 and TRBJ2-7, is GAGVSQSPSNKVTEKGKDVELRCDPISGHTALYWYRQSLGQGLEFLIYFQGNSAPDKSGLPSDRFSAERTGGSVSTLTIQRTQQEDSAVYLCASSLTGTAHEQYFGPGTRLTVT.

This sequence joins TRBV5-1 and TRBJ2-7; D is unclear. V shed 0 bases and J shed 2 bases, with 6 bases lying between them. The germline V gene has CDR1 SGHRS and CDR2 YFSETQ. The CDR3 is 13 amino acids. The CDR3 DNA reads TGCGCCAGCAGCTTGGAATCAACCTACGAGCAGTACTTC. Amino acid sequence: CASSLESTYEQYF.

This chain links TRBV10-2 with TRBJ1-3; TRBD1 agrees at 9 bases. With V trimmed by 6 bases and J by 0 bases, 9 bases remained unmatched. From germline, CDR1 is WSHSY and CDR2 SAAADI. This CDR3 is 17 amino acids long. Here the CDR3 DNA reads TGCGCCAGCAGCGAGACAGGGGGATCGAGCTCTGGAAACACCATATATTTT. Protein: CASSETGGSSSGNTIYF.

The chain combines TRBV5-6 with TRBJ2-5, with TRBD2 matching 8 bases. The CDR3 extends over 17 amino acids. Trimming removed 4 bases from V and 1 base from J; junction bases left unmatched: 12. Germline lookup yields CDR1 SGHDT and CDR2 YYEEEE. CDR3: CASSRIVTSVGQETQYF. CDR3 DNA: TGTGCCAGCAGCCGAATCGTGACTAGCGTCGGCCAAGAGACCCAGTACTTC.

The chain combines TRBV6-5 with TRBJ2-7; D is perhaps TRBD2 (5 bases). CDR3 size: 15 residues. Trimming removed 0 bases from V and 3 bases from J, with 12 bases in between. Germline assignment: CDR1 MNHEY and CDR2 SVGAGI. The CDR3 loop is CASSYSAGGDYEQYF. Here the CDR3 DNA reads TGTGCCAGCAGTTACTCTGCGGGTGGTGACTACGAGCAGTACTTC.

This clone is a singleton in its sample. The gene calls are TRBV7-6 and TRBJ1-1; D not resolved. The V gene's germline CDR1 is SGHVS and CDR2 FNYEAQ. The V gene lost 5 bases and the J gene lost 6 bases, with 19 bases spanning the gap. This CDR3 has 15 residues. This chain's CDR3 is CASSRGGQEVPEAFF. The CDR3 DNA follows: TGTGCCAGCAGCCGAGGCGGGCAGGAGGTCCCTGAAGCTTTCTTT.

This clone has just a few counts. The chain joins TRBV7-2 to TRBJ2-1; TRBD1 is a possible D gene (6 bases). The germline V gene encodes CDR1 SGHTA and CDR2 FQGNSA. V was shortened by 5 bases and J by 0 bases, with 11 bases between the two germline ends. CDR3 length equals 15 residues. This CDR3 reads CASSRGGSSYNEQFF. CDR3 sequence (DNA): TGTGCCAGCAGCCGAGGGGGTAGCTCCTACAATGAGCAGTTCTTC. The full variable domain, completed using reference TRBV7-2 and TRBJ2-1, is GAGVSQSPSNKVTEKGKDVELRCDPISGHTALYWYRQSLGQGLEFLIYFQGNSAPDKSGLPSDRFSAERTGGSVSTLTIQRTQQEDSAVYLCASSRGGSSYNEQFFGPGTRLTVL.

This chain connects TRBV5-1 to TRBJ2-1; possibly TRBD2 for D (5 bases). The CDR3 length is 15 residues. Per germline, CDR1 SGHRS and CDR2 YFSETQ. V gave up 2 bases and J gave up 0 bases, with 9 bases separating them. The CDR3 protein is CASSFEGLSYNEQFF. CDR3 nucleotide sequence: TGCGCCAGCAGCTTTGAGGGCCTCTCCTACAATGAGCAGTTCTTC.

The gene calls are TRBV9 and TRBJ1-1; D gene uncertain. Germline CDR1 is SGDLS and CDR2 is YYNGEE. V lost 4 bases and J lost 5, with 18 bases in between. This CDR3 contains 15 residues. This CDR3 is CASSLEGGVRTEAFF. The CDR3 coding sequence is TGTGCCAGCAGCCTCGAGGGTGGGGTTCGGACTGAAGCTTTCTTT.

This chain uses TRBV7-2 with TRBJ2-1, with D possibly being TRBD2 (6 bases). CDR3 length: 15 residues. Germline V gene data show CDR1 as SGHTA and CDR2 as FQGNSA. Trimming took 5 bases from V and 0 from J, leaving 11 bases between them. The CDR3 region is CASSSSGPSYNEQFF. CDR3 coding DNA: TGTGCCAGCAGCAGTAGCGGACCCTCCTACAATGAGCAGTTCTTC.

The rearrangement joins TRBV6-6 to TRBJ2-1; 9 nucleotides match TRBD2. The V segment lost 4 bases and the J segment 8 bases; nucleotides outside the gene matches: 9. Germline CDR1 reads MNHNY; CDR2 reads SVGAGI (reference sequence). This CDR3 has 15 amino acids. In nucleotides, the CDR3 is TGTGCCAGCAGTTTCTTAGCGGGAGCGGTCTATGAGCAGTTCTTC. The encoded protein is CASSFLAGAVYEQFF.

The chain links TRBV11-2 to TRBJ2-5; maybe TRBD1 (5 bases). The germline CDR1 and CDR2 sequences are SGHAT and FQNNGV. The CDR3 has 13 residues. Trimming shortened V by 10 bases and J by 5 bases, and 17 bases separated the two germline ends. CDR3 bases: TGTGCCACCCAGGGTTGGGAACCGGAGACCCAGTACTTC. Protein: CATQGWEPETQYF.

V gene TRBV10-1 combines with J gene TRBJ2-1; possible D gene TRBD2, 6 bases. The V end was cut by 9 bases, the J end by 5 bases, with 17 bases between. Germline V gene sequence: CDR1 WNHNN, CDR2 SYGVQD (reference sequence). The CDR3 is 14 amino acids. CDR3 DNA sequence: TGCGCCAGGCTGGGCCGGGACTCAGACAATGAGCAGTTCTTC. Encoded protein: CARLGRDSDNEQFF.

The chain is built from TRBV9 and TRBJ1-1; D unresolved. V lost 0 bases and J lost 0, with 6 bases in between. The CDR3 runs to 14 residues. CDR1 is SGDLS, CDR2 YYNGEE, per germline. The CDR3 sequence is CASSVALMNTEAFF. CDR3 coding DNA: TGTGCCAGCAGCGTAGCACTCATGAACACTGAAGCTTTCTTT.

This clone has only a few counts. The chain uses TRBV7-2 and TRBJ1-1; no clear D gene. CDR1 is SGHTA, CDR2 FQGNSA, per germline. Trimming took off 1 base at V and 2 bases at J, with 5 bases between the two ends. The CDR3 runs 13 residues. CDR3 residues: CASSLVGNTEAFF. CDR3 in DNA: TGTGCCAGCAGCTTAGTTGGCAACACTGAAGCTTTCTTT.

The chain joins TRBV6-5 to TRBJ2-7; TRBD2 matches at 7 bases. Trimming removed 6 bases from V and 6 bases from J; junction bases left unmatched: 14. Germline CDR1 MNHEY, CDR2 SVGAGI. The CDR3 spans 15 residues. The CDR3 sequence: CASSREPSGRREQYF. Written as DNA, the CDR3 is TGTGCCAGCAGCCGAGAACCTAGCGGCAGACGCGAGCAGTACTTC.

V and J are TRBV29-1 and TRBJ2-7, with 8 bases identical to TRBD2. Germline V lookup: CDR1 SQVTM, CDR2 ANQGSEA. J lost 5 bases, V lost 6 bases, and 15 bases had no gene match. The CDR3 sequence is 15 residues long. The CDR3 region has the DNA TGCAGCGTCTCGGGGATGATAGCGGGAAGTAACGAGCAGTACTTC. This encodes CSVSGMIAGSNEQYF.

The rearrangement joins TRBV7-2 to TRBJ2-3, with 13 bases identical to TRBD2. After removal of 5 bases from V and 4 bases from J, the junction contained 9 bases not matched to a gene. This CDR3 is 17 amino acids long. The V gene's germline CDR1 is SGHTA and CDR2 FQGNSA. This CDR3 is CASSPTWTSGRPDTQYF. Written as DNA, the CDR3 is TGTGCCAGCAGCCCAACGTGGACTAGCGGGAGACCAGATACGCAGTATTTT.

The V gene is TRBV5-1, the J gene TRBJ1-4, with 9 bases that match TRBD1. The CDR3 is 14 residues long. V shed 3 bases and J 5 bases; nucleotides not matched to a gene: 2. CDR1 and CDR2 from the germline V gene are SGHRS and YFSETQ. CDR3 sequence (DNA): TGCGCCAGCAGCTCCGGGACAGGGAATGAAAAACTGTTTTTT. This codes for CASSSGTGNEKLFF.

V is TRBV28 and J is TRBJ1-3; 9 bases map to TRBD1. The CDR3 is 16 residues long. Germline loops: CDR1 MDHEN, CDR2 SYDVKM. V shed 2 bases, J shed 3 bases, and the junction held 5 bases outside the gene matches. The CDR3 sequence: CASSLPGQGFGNTIYF. The CDR3 coding sequence is TGTGCCAGCAGTTTACCGGGACAGGGATTTGGAAACACCATATATTTT.

The table lists this clone with a few counts. The V and J genes are TRBV19 and TRBJ1-1; maybe TRBD1 (5 bases). The CDR3 has 13 residues. In germline, CDR1 is LNHDA, CDR2 SQIVND (reference sequence). V was cut by 2 bases and J by 8 bases, with 12 bases left in between. CDR3 in amino acids: CASSIPDRQEAFF. Here the CDR3 DNA reads TGTGCCAGTAGTATACCCGACAGACAAGAAGCTTTCTTT.

V gene TRBV28 combines with J gene TRBJ2-7, with 7 positions matching TRBD1. With 10 bases clipped from V and 1 base from J, the junction kept 10 bases outside the gene matches. Germline CDR1 is MDHEN and CDR2 is SYDVKM. The CDR3 spans 14 residues. In DNA form, the CDR3 reads TGTGCCATAGTCAGAACAGGGGTGTCCTACGAGCAGTACTTC. Its protein product is CAIVRTGVSYEQYF.

This chain uses TRBV28 with TRBJ2-7; 8 positions agree with TRBD2. The CDR3 runs to 15 residues. V lost 5 bases, J lost 5 bases, and 11 bases stayed unmatched. Germline V lookup: CDR1 MDHEN, CDR2 SYDVKM. The CDR3 is CASSPSSGGVHEQYF. CDR3 coding DNA: TGTGCCAGCAGTCCCTCCTCGGGAGGGGTCCACGAGCAGTACTTC.

The rearrangement uses TRBV7-3 and TRBJ2-7; the match to TRBD1 covers 7 bases. CDR3 length equals 14 residues. CDR1 is SGHTA and CDR2 is FQGTGA in the germline V gene. The V and J ends lost 0 bases and 5 bases, in that order; junction bases with no gene match: 4. CDR3 in amino acids: CASSLTGGADEQYF. Written as DNA, the CDR3 is TGTGCCAGCAGCTTAACAGGGGGCGCGGACGAGCAGTACTTC.

V gene TRBV28 combines with J gene TRBJ1-1, with a tentative D call TRBD1 (5 bases). This CDR3 region has 15 residues. The germline V and J ends were trimmed by 4 bases and 6 bases, with 18 bases remaining between them. CDR1 and CDR2 (germline): MDHEN, SYDVKM. CDR3 nucleotides: TGTGCCAGCAGTTCCAGCGTGGGGGAGGCGGCTGAAGCTTTCTTT. Amino acids: CASSSSVGEAAEAFF.

V is TRBV9 and J is TRBJ2-7; a possible D gene is TRBD2 (5 bases). Trimming removed 5 bases from V and 3 bases from J, with 18 bases in between. Germline V gene lookup returns CDR1 SGDLS and CDR2 YYNGEE. The CDR3 runs 15 residues. CDR3 in amino acids: CASSLGPEGFYEQYF. DNA of the CDR3: TGTGCCAGCAGTCTTGGTCCTGAGGGATTCTACGAGCAGTACTTC.

V usage is TRBV19 and J usage is TRBJ1-4; perhaps TRBD1 as D (6 bases). This CDR3 spans 16 amino acids. Per the germline V gene, CDR1 is LNHDA and CDR2 is SQIVND (reference sequence). V was cut by 4 bases and J by 4 bases, with 16 bases left in between. CDR3 sequence: CASSSEGGLDNEKLFF. CDR3 sequence (DNA): TGTGCCAGTAGTAGTGAGGGGGGGTTGGATAATGAAAAACTGTTTTTT.